This TCR beta chain was sequenced for a study of T cell repertoires in cytomegalovirus infection. In the study overall: Recently described HLA-C-restricted plus well-studied HLA-B-restricted CMV epitopes were used. Both CMV infection and a matching HLA type were indicated by public TCR beta signatures.

The study, taken as a whole, reports: Ex vivo, HLA-C-restricted CMV-specific TCR beta clonotypes prevailed over the rest of the response. There were carriers of CMV plus the relevant HLA, and cumulative public TCR beta family frequency identified them.

Notes on this clonotype: Its antigen is unidentified.

TCRdb re-derived calls from the reads in MiXCR, one entry per CDR3 protein. The sample shows more than 55,000 distinct CDR3 sequences, roughly 22% of them seen only once. Source: CD8+ T cells from cultured PBMCs, taken from culture after CMV antigen stimulation. The sequence was collected from a human donor in good health (CMV status not recorded). Some clones in this sample may be carry-over from other donors' samples.

CDR3 bases: TGTGCCAGTAGTTCCGGGACGAACACCGGGGAGCTGTTTTTT. The encoded protein is CASSSGTNTGELFF. The chain recombines TRBV19 with TRBJ2-2; perhaps TRBD2 as D (5 bases). Germline values: CDR1 LNHDA, CDR2 SQIVND (reference sequence). The germline V and J ends were trimmed by 5 bases and 0 bases, with 7 bases remaining between them. The CDR3 extends over 14 amino acids.